A selection of T cell receptor beta chains follows, all from one sample in a study of cytomegalovirus exposure and HLA in healthy donors. Sequencing was performed with immunoSEQ multiplex PCR; in TCRdb, only in-frame clones are kept and a portion is missing. The table lists about 60,000 clones, around 77% of them singletons. Input material: PBMCs. The receptors were gathered from a middle-aged woman in good health and CMV-seropositive. CDR3s include the opening cysteine and the closing phenylalanine or tryptophan. D genes are given only for firm matches. Clone size appears in some rows only: once, few, many, or a class for an expanded clone.

.	TRBV7-6	TRBJ2-3	.	TGTGCCAGCAGCTCAAAGCCAGATACGCAGTATTTT	CASSSKPDTQYF
.	TRBV5-6	TRBJ2-3	TRBD2	TGTGCCAGCAGCCCGGAACTAGCGGGGCACACAGATACGCAGTATTTT	CASSPELAGHTDTQYF
once	TRBV30	TRBJ2-7	TRBD1	TGTGCCTGGAACCTCGGGACAGGGAGCCACGAGCAGTACTTC	CAWNLGTGSHEQYF
.	TRBV6-5	TRBJ2-1	.	TGTGCCAGCACCTCCCCGGGGGACAATGAGCAGTTCTTC	CASTSPGDNEQFF
.	TRBV4-1	TRBJ2-5	TRBD1	TGCGCCAGCAGCCCCGGACAGGGAGAAGAGACCCAGTACTTC	CASSPGQGEETQYF
.	TRBV5-6	TRBJ2-2	.	TGTGCCAGCAGCTTGCTGGCTAACACCGGGGAGCTGTTTTTT	CASSLLANTGELFF
once	TRBV9	TRBJ1-2	TRBD1	TGTGCCAGCAGCCTTTCGGGACAGGTTAACTATGGCTACACCTTC	CASSLSGQVNYGYTF
.	TRBV4-3	TRBJ2-6	.	TGCGCCAGCAGCCAAGAAGACAGCTCTGGGGCCAACGTCCTGACTTTC	CASSQEDSSGANVLTF
.	TRBV5-4	TRBJ2-7	TRBD1	TGTGCCAGCAGCCAGGGACAGGGGGACTACGAGCAGTACTTC	CASSQGQGDYEQYF
.	TRBV10-1	TRBJ1-1	.	TGCGCCAGCAGTGGTCAGGAGGCGGGCACTGAAGCTTTCTTT	CASSGQEAGTEAFF
.	TRBV9	TRBJ2-7	TRBD2	TGTGCCAGCAGCCCCTATAGCGGGGGGGCGTACGAGCAGTACTTC	CASSPYSGGAYEQYF
once	TRBV4-2	TRBJ1-2	TRBD1	TGTGCCAGCAGCCAGGGGATGGAGACAGGGGGTCGTGGCTACACCTTC	CASSQGMETGGRGYTF
.	TRBV7-2	TRBJ1-6	.	TGTGCCAGCAGCTTATTGGGAGATTCACCCCTCCACTTT	CASSLLGDSPLHF
few	TRBV12-5	TRBJ1-1	TRBD1	TGTGCTAGTGGTTTTTCCCCGGGACAGGGGACCACTGAAGCTTTCTTT	CASGFSPGQGTTEAFF
.	TRBV7-9	TRBJ2-3	TRBD2	TGTGCCAGCAGCTTCCGGGGACTAGGAGGGAGGGGTAGCACAGATACGCAGTATTTT	CASSFRGLGGRGSTDTQYF
.	TRBV29-1	TRBJ1-3	TRBD1	TGCAGCGCCACCGGGGGACAGGGACTTCGATCTGGAAACACCATATATTTT	CSATGGQGLRSGNTIYF
once	TRBV5-6	TRBJ1-1	TRBD1	TGTGCCAGCAGCCCCGACAGGGACACTGAAGCTTTCTTT	CASSPDRDTEAFF
few	TRBV9	TRBJ2-3	TRBD1	TGTGCCAGCAGCGCGGGGGACAGGCTTATAAACACAGATACGCAGTATTTT	CASSAGDRLINTDTQYF
.	TRBV7-9	TRBJ1-2	.	TGTGCCAGCAGCTCATTGACAGGTGGCTATGGCTACACCTTC	CASSSLTGGYGYTF
few	TRBV27	TRBJ1-1	TRBD1	TGTGCCAGCAGTCCGGAGACAGGGGGGTTCACTGAAGCTTTCTTT	CASSPETGGFTEAFF
few	TRBV6-1	TRBJ2-7	.	TGTGCCAGCAGTGGGCAGGCAACTAGCTCCTACGAGCAGTACTTC	CASSGQATSSYEQYF
few	TRBV14	TRBJ1-6	.	TGTGCCAGCAGCCAAACAGGGAACACACCCCTCCACTTT	CASSQTGNTPLHF
.	TRBV5-4	TRBJ1-1	TRBD1	TGTGCCAGCAGCTTGGCACCAGGGACAGCCTATGAAGCTTTCTTT	CASSLAPGTAYEAFF
.	TRBV6-6	TRBJ1-6	.	TGTGCCAGCAGTTACCTCTCGACACCGCCTAATTCACCCCTCCACTTT	CASSYLSTPPNSPLHF
few	TRBV4-3	TRBJ2-2	TRBD2	TGCGCCAGCAGCCAAGATGCCGGACGGGGGGGATACACCGGGGAGCTGTTTTTT	CASSQDAGRGGYTGELFF
.	TRBV6-6	TRBJ2-3	TRBD2	TGTGCCAGCAGAGACTTGGGACTACGGGAGACAGATACGCAGTATTTT	CASRDLGLRETDTQYF
.	TRBV5-1	TRBJ2-5	.	TGCGCCAGCAGCGTCCAACAAGAGACCCAGTACTTC	CASSVQQETQYF
.	TRBV15	TRBJ1-1	.	TGTGCCACCAGCAGACAGGGTCTGGCTTTCTTT	CATSRQGLAFF
.	TRBV19	TRBJ1-2	.	TGTGCCAGTACCACCATAGGTGGGCAGTGGCACTATGGCTACACCTTC	CASTTIGGQWHYGYTF
few	TRBV5-1	TRBJ2-7	TRBD2	TGCGCCAGCAGCACCCGGACTAGCGGACCCTACGAGCAGTACTTC	CASSTRTSGPYEQYF
.	TRBV9	TRBJ2-5	.	TGTGCCAGCAGCGTAGGGGTCGGGGTAGAGACCCAGTACTTC	CASSVGVGVETQYF
.	TRBV2	TRBJ2-3	TRBD2	TGTGCCAGCAGCCCGGGACTCCCCCCGGCGGGAGGCACGCAGTATTTT	CASSPGLPPAGGTQYF
.	TRBV11-3	TRBJ1-1	.	TGTGCCAGCAGCGTCTACTGGGCTATGAACACTGAAGCTTTCTTT	CASSVYWAMNTEAFF
.	TRBV2	TRBJ2-7	TRBD1	TGTGCCAGCAGTGGACAGGGTCTCAGGGTGTACTTC	CASSGQGLRVYF
.	TRBV7-9	TRBJ2-1	TRBD2	TGTGCCAGCAGCCCCAGAACGGGGGGAAGCTACAATGAGCAGTTCTTC	CASSPRTGGSYNEQFF
.	TRBV5-6	TRBJ1-6	TRBD1	TGTGCCAGCAGCCTCCGGCAGGGGGCAGGAAATTCACCCCTCCACTTT	CASSLRQGAGNSPLHF
.	TRBV11-2	TRBJ2-4	TRBD1	TGTGCCAGCAGCGGATTAGGACAGGGCAAAAACATTCAGTACTTC	CASSGLGQGKNIQYF
.	TRBV4-1	TRBJ1-2	.	TGCGCCAGCAGCCAAGAACAGGGTAGGCCGGGGGGCTACACCTTC	CASSQEQGRPGGYTF